A selection of T cell receptor beta chains follows, all from one sample in a study of T cell responses to AZD1222 COVID-19 vaccine. Using immunoSEQ multiplex PCR, the repertoire was profiled, and TCRdb retains in-frame clones only, with some absent. The repertoire holds some 120,000 clones, with around 85% as singletons. Source: peripheral blood, taken on day 0 of MenACWY control vaccination. The receptors stem from an adult in good health. The CDR3 runs from the conserved cysteine through the conserved F or W. The D gene is left open where the match is weak. Rows may omit the clone size; those that give it use once, few, many or a size class.

D gene	V gene	clone size	J gene	CDR3 DNA	CDR3 protein
TRBD2	TRBV6-5	-	TRBJ2-3	TGTGCCAGCAGGACTTTAGCGGGGGGTACAGATACGCAGTATTTT	CASRTLAGGTDTQYF
-	TRBV18	-	TRBJ2-1	TGTGCCAGCTCACCTGAGTTCTCCTACAATGAGCAGTTCTTC	CASSPEFSYNEQFF
-	TRBV27	-	TRBJ1-3	TGTGCCAGCAGTTTATCGGGTACTGGAAACACCATATATTTT	CASSLSGTGNTIYF
TRBD1	TRBV4-3	once	TRBJ1-3	TGCGCCAGCAGCCAAGATATGACAGGGAGAAACACCATATATTTT	CASSQDMTGRNTIYF
-	TRBV19	-	TRBJ1-1	TGTGCCAGTAGTATAGGCCCCGGGACATCGAACACTGAAGCTTTCTTT	CASSIGPGTSNTEAFF
TRBD1	TRBV5-4	-	TRBJ2-7	TGTGCCAGCAGACTAACATTACAGGGGGCAAACTACGAGCAGTACTTC	CASRLTLQGANYEQYF
TRBD1	TRBV15	few	TRBJ1-2	TGTGCCACTTCCTATGGACAGGGGCCTTTTAACTATGGCTACACCTTC	CATSYGQGPFNYGYTF
-	TRBV11-3	-	TRBJ2-2	TGTGCCAGCAGCCCGGGCAGGGCCCCCGGGGAGCTGTTTTTT	CASSPGRAPGELFF
-	TRBV6-2/TRBV6-3	-	TRBJ2-5	TGTGCCAGCAGTTACTGGGGCAGAGAAGAGACCCAGTACTTC	CASSYWGREETQYF
TRBD1	TRBV9	-	TRBJ1-3	TGTGCCAGCAGCGTCACCGGGACAGGGTCAGGAAACACCATATATTTT	CASSVTGTGSGNTIYF
-	TRBV19	-	TRBJ1-1	TGTGCCAGTAGTCCCCGGACAGTGAACACTGAAGCTTTCTTT	CASSPRTVNTEAFF
-	TRBV6-5	once	TRBJ2-7	TGTGCCAGCAGCCGAGATAGCGGCGGCGAGCAGTACTTC	CASSRDSGGEQYF
-	TRBV5-5	-	TRBJ2-7	TGTGCCAGCAGCTTGTCCGCTACCTACGAGCAGTACTTC	CASSLSATYEQYF
-	TRBV6-6	-	TRBJ1-6	TGTGCCAGCAAAAACGGGGGAGGGAATTCACCCCTCCACTTT	CASKNGGGNSPLHF
TRBD1	TRBV4-3	once	TRBJ1-6	TGCGCCAGCAGCCAAGACGCCTGGGGACAGGGTAGTTCACCCCTCCACTTT	CASSQDAWGQGSSPLHF
TRBD1	TRBV6-5	-	TRBJ2-1	TGTGCCAGCAGTTACGAACAGGGGGCATCGGATGAGCAGTTCTTC	CASSYEQGASDEQFF
TRBD1	TRBV2	-	TRBJ1-4	TGTGCCAGCAGTGGACAGGGGGCTGATGAAAAACTGTTTTTT	CASSGQGADEKLFF
-	TRBV28	once	TRBJ1-5	TGTGCCAGCAGTTTTATCAGTGGGGGGTATCAGCCCCAGCATTTT	CASSFISGGYQPQHF
-	TRBV19	-	TRBJ1-1	TGTGCCAGTAGTAGCACAGGGATCACTGAAGCTTTCTTT	CASSSTGITEAFF
-	TRBV3-1/TRBV3-2	-	TRBJ2-3	TGTGCCAGCAGCCAAGTAAATACGCAGTATTTT	CASSQVNTQYF
-	TRBV3-1/TRBV3-2	once	TRBJ1-2	TGTGCCAGCAGCCAAAGGGGAGGCAGGGCCCACTATGGCTACACCTTC	CASSQRGGRAHYGYTF
TRBD2	TRBV5-1	-	TRBJ2-3	TGCGCCAGCAGCCCGGGGATCGCGGGGGACCTCACAGATACGCAGTATTTT	CASSPGIAGDLTDTQYF